These T cell receptor beta chains were read from a single sample in a study of immune cell composition in non-small cell lung cancer. Here immunoSEQ multiplex PCR was the method, and the copy in TCRdb shows in-frame clones only, minus some. Of about 8,000 clones listed, around 78% were seen once; the top ten hold approximately 12%. Sequenced material: lung tumor tissue. The receptors were sampled from a human donor with non-small cell lung cancer. The CDR3 runs from the conserved cysteine through the conserved F or W. D genes are given only for firm matches. Part of the rows lack a size; the others show once, few, many or a class for expanded clones.

size	V	J	D	DNA	CDR3
.	TRBV7-6	TRBJ2-2	.	TGTGCCAGCAGCTTAGCGTGGGCCGGGGAGCTGTTTTTT	CASSLAWAGELFF
.	TRBV4-1	TRBJ2-1	.	TGCGCCAGCAGGCCCCAGGCCCGTACCTACAATGAGCAGTTCTTC	CASRPQARTYNEQFF
.	TRBV19	TRBJ1-1	TRBD1	TGTGCCAGTAGACAACAGGGGGCGGACACTGAAGCTTTCTTT	CASRQQGADTEAFF
.	TRBV18	TRBJ1-5	.	TGTGCCAGCTCACCACCTGGTCAGCGAACCAGCTTGCATTTT	CASSPPGQRTSLHF
.	TRBV6-5	TRBJ1-2	.	TGTGCCAGCAGTTACGGGCAGGGTGGAAACTATGGCTACACCTTC	CASSYGQGGNYGYTF
.	TRBV7-2	TRBJ2-1	.	TGTGCCAGCAGCTTAATCCGGGGGGCCCATGAGCAGTTCTTC	CASSLIRGAHEQFF
.	TRBV5-5	TRBJ1-1	.	TGTGCCAGCAGCTTACCGGCGTTCACTGAAGCTTTCTTT	CASSLPAFTEAFF
once	TRBV5-5	TRBJ1-1	.	TGTGCCAGCAGCCCTCAACGGGGCACTGAAGCTTTCTTT	CASSPQRGTEAFF
.	TRBV6-1	TRBJ1-5	.	TGTGCCAGCAGTGAAGCCTTTTGGACAGCGGCTAGCAATCAGCCCCAGCATTTT	CASSEAFWTAASNQPQHF
.	TRBV7-3	TRBJ2-1	TRBD2	TGTGCCAGCAGCCTTCCCACTCAGGGGCGGGGGGACTACAATGAGCAGTTCTTC	CASSLPTQGRGDYNEQFF